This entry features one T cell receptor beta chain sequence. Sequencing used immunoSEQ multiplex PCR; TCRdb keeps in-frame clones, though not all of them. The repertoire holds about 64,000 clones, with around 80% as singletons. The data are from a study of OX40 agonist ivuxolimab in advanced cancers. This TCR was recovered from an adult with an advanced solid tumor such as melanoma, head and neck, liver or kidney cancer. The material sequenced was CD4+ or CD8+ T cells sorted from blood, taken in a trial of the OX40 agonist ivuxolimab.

Here the CDR3 reads CASSQVTASSYNSPLHF. The CDR3 DNA reads TGCGCCAGCAGCCAAGTAACCGCTAGCTCCTATAATTCACCCCTCCACTTT. The chain joins TRBV4-1 to TRBJ1-6; D unresolved. From germline, CDR1 is MGHRA and CDR2 YSYEKL. This CDR3 has 17 residues. Trimming removed 1 base from V and 0 bases from J, with 10 bases in between.